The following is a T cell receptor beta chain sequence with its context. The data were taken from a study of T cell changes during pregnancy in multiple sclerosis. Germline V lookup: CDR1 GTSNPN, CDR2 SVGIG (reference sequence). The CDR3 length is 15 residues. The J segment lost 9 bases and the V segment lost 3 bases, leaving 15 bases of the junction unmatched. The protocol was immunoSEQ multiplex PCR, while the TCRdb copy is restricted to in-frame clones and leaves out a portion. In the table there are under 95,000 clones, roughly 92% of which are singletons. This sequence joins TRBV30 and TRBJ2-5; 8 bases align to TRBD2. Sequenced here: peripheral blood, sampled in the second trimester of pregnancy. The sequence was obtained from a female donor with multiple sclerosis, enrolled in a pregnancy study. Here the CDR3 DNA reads TGTGCCTGGAGCGGGGGGGGACTAGTTTTCGGGGCCCAGTACTTC. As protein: CAWSGGGLVFGAQYF. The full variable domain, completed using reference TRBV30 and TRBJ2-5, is SQTIHQWPATLVQPVGSPLSLECTVEGTSNPNLYWYRQAAGRGLQLLFYSVGIGQISSEVPQNLSASRPQDRQFILSSKKLLLSDSGFYLCAWSGGGLVFGAQYFGPGTRLLVL.